The clone carrying this T cell receptor beta chain appeared a single time. What it binds is unknown. The sample is drawn from a study of cytomegalovirus exposure and HLA in healthy donors. Study-wide points: Some public TCRs appeared in many individuals, while most sequences were rare. Using a false discovery rate of 0.05, a later analysis showed that approximately 17,000 TCR beta sequences were associated with HLA alleles.

PCR amplification relied on 60 Vbeta primers (plus 13 Jbeta primers). The repertoire was sequenced with immunoSEQ multiplex PCR; TCRdb's copy has only in-frame clones and lacks some. The sample lists about 170,000 clones, approximately 81% seen once, with under 3% in the top ten. The receptor comes from a woman aged 45-59 years in good health and CMV-seronegative. Sequencing was carried out using PBMCs.

CDR3 region: CATSRQGSTEAFF. The CDR3 nucleotides read TGTGCCACCAGCCGACAGGGAAGTACTGAAGCTTTCTTT. This chain uses TRBV15 with TRBJ1-1; 7 bases line up with TRBD1. V gave up 5 bases and J gave up 5 bases; unmatched junction bases: 5. The CDR3 length is 13 residues. Germline CDR1 LNHNV, CDR2 YYDKDF (reference sequence). The full variable domain, its missing parts supplied by reference TRBV15 and TRBJ1-1, is DAMVIQNPRYQVTQFGKPVTLSCSQTLNHNVMYWYQQKSSQAPKLLFHYYDKDFNNEADTPDNFQSRRPNTSFCFLDIRSPGLGDTAMYLCATSRQGSTEAFFGQGTRLTVV.